Following are 13 T cell receptor beta chains from one sample sequenced in a study of shared clonotypes between healthy human individuals. Clones were sequenced by immunoSEQ multiplex PCR, and TCRdb holds only the in-frame ones, with some missing. The table has around 1.6 million clones, 95% to 99% seen once. The sample was naive CD4+ T cells sorted from blood. Subset denoted: CD45RA+ positively selected. The receptors come from a man aged 25 to 45 in good health.

This clone was seen only a few times. The CDR3 DNA follows: TGTGCCAGCAGTTTATTCTATGAGCAGTTCTTC. Amino acids: CASSLFYEQFF. The rearrangement links TRBV28 to TRBJ2-1; D not resolved. Germline V gene sequence: CDR1 MDHEN, CDR2 SYDVKM. Trimming took off 1 base at V and 8 bases at J, with 3 bases between the two ends. The CDR3 runs to 11 residues. Variable domain in full (rest from reference TRBV28 and TRBJ2-1): DVKVTQSSRYLVKRTGEKVFLECVQDMDHENMFWYRQDPGLGLRLIYFSYDVKMKEKGDIPEGYSVSREKKERFSLILESASTNQTSMYLCASSLFYEQFFGPGTRLTVL.

This chain joins TRBV7-9 and TRBJ1-2; TRBD1 might be the D (5 bases). The V end lost 8 bases, the J end lost 4 bases, and 14 bases lay between the germline ends. Germline V gives CDR1 SEHNR, CDR2 FQNEAQ (reference sequence). This CDR3 is built from 13 residues. CDR3 DNA: TGTGCCAGCTTTAGGGGCGGTGGCTATGGCTACACCTTC. This gives the protein CASFRGGGYGYTF.

The chain combines TRBV2 with TRBJ1-5, with 7 positions matching TRBD1. Trimming removed 8 bases from V and 2 bases from J; junction bases left unmatched: 12. This CDR3 has 16 residues. Germline V gene sequence: CDR1 SNHLY, CDR2 FYNNEI. Here the CDR3 DNA reads TGTGCCAGCCGACACCACAGGGGTTTTGGCAATCAGCCCCAGCATTTT. Protein product: CASRHHRGFGNQPQHF.

Worth noting for this clone: A much larger clone is a single base away; this may be a read error. Other DNA sequences in this specimen translate into the identical CDR3. The J gene is TRBJ2-7, the V gene TRBV20-1; the D is unclear. The V end was cut by 3 bases, the J end by 3 bases, with 3 bases between. CDR3 size: 10 residues. Germline assignment: CDR1 DFQATT and CDR2 SNEGSKA (reference sequence). CDR3: CSASDYEQYF. DNA of the CDR3: TGCAGTGCTAGTGACTACGAGCAGTACTTC.

The CDR3 region is CASTPLSMDPTDTQYF. The CDR3 DNA follows: TGTGCCAGCACCCCTTTGTCGATGGATCCTACAGATACGCAGTATTTT. The chain couples TRBV27 to TRBJ2-3; D gene ambiguous. Trimming stripped 7 bases from V and 3 bases from J, with 20 bases between. The CDR3 covers 16 residues. CDR1 and CDR2 from the germline V gene are MNHEY and SMNVEV (reference sequence).

The rearrangement links TRBV5-4 to TRBJ1-1; D possibly corresponds to TRBD1 (5 bases). The CDR3 runs to 15 residues. V was shortened by 3 bases and J by 1 base, with 13 bases between the two germline ends. Per the germline V gene, CDR1 is SGHNT and CDR2 is YYREEE (reference sequence). The CDR3 coding sequence is TGTGCCAGCAGCTCGACAGAAAATAGGAACACTGAAGCTTTCTTT. Protein product: CASSSTENRNTEAFF.

V gene TRBV7-2 combines with J gene TRBJ2-1, with TRBD1 as a possible D gene (7 bases). This CDR3 comprises 15 residues. Between the trimmed V and J ends, which lost 5 bases and 4 bases, there was a span of 15 bases. Germline assignment: CDR1 SGHTA and CDR2 FQGNSA. In DNA form, the CDR3 reads TGTGCCAGCAGCCGACTAGGGGACAGTTACAATGAGCAGTTCTTC. Amino acids: CASSRLGDSYNEQFF.

The J gene is TRBJ1-1, the V gene TRBV9; the D is unclear. V was trimmed by 4 bases and J by 4 bases, leaving 14 bases between them. Germline V gene sequence: CDR1 SGDLS, CDR2 YYNGEE. The CDR3 runs 14 residues. The CDR3 loop reads CASSPFRESTEAFF. The DNA of the CDR3 is TGTGCCAGCAGCCCGTTTCGGGAGAGCACTGAAGCTTTCTTT.

The chain's CDR3 is CASSVSGSPAGVTEAFF. DNA of the CDR3: TGTGCCAGCAGCGTATCCGGTTCCCCGGCGGGGGTCACTGAAGCTTTCTTT. The chain joins TRBV9 to TRBJ1-1; a weak D match, TRBD1 (5 bases). Germline assignment: CDR1 SGDLS and CDR2 YYNGEE. CDR3 length: 17 residues. Trimming removed 1 base at V and 4 bases at J, with 20 bases between.

V usage is TRBV9 and J usage is TRBJ2-1; 9 positions match TRBD1. V lost 4 bases to trimming and J lost 1 base; unmatched junction nucleotides: 21. Germline V gives CDR1 SGDLS, CDR2 YYNGEE. There are 21 residues in the CDR3. DNA for the CDR3: TGTGCCAGCAGCCCTAACTCCGGGACAGGGTGGTTTCAAGGTTCCTACAATGAGCAGTTCTTC. Translation: CASSPNSGTGWFQGSYNEQFF.

This clone was found once. V and J are TRBV6-1 and TRBJ1-3; D perhaps matches TRBD1 (6 bases). This CDR3 spans 14 amino acids. V was clipped by 2 bases and J by 3 bases, with 8 bases between them. Germline V gene sequence: CDR1 MNHNS, CDR2 SASEGT. CDR3 sequence (DNA): TGTGCCAGCAGTGAACCACAGGGTGGAAACACCATATATTTT. This sequence encodes CASSEPQGGNTIYF.

This chain joins TRBV7-9 and TRBJ2-1; TRBD2 might be the D (5 bases). Trimming pared 2 bases from V and 0 bases from J, leaving 8 bases between. Germline V gene sequence: CDR1 SEHNR, CDR2 FQNEAQ (reference sequence). The CDR3 covers 15 residues. CDR3 sequence: CASSLLSDSYNEQFF. The CDR3 nucleotides are TGTGCCAGCAGCTTACTTAGCGACTCCTACAATGAGCAGTTCTTC.

This chain connects TRBV11-3 to TRBJ2-5, with 13 positions matching TRBD2. V trimming: 5 bases; J trimming: 5 bases; junction bases outside the gene matches: 8. The germline gives CDR1 SGHNT, CDR2 YENEEA. The CDR3 contains 16 residues. Written as DNA, the CDR3 is TGTGCCAGCAGCCCCGGGACTAGCGGGAAGTATGAGACCCAGTACTTC. It specifies CASSPGTSGKYETQYF.